This T cell receptor (beta chain) stems from a study of blood T cells in healthy people across ages. Combining a sample-barcoded 5' primer with a J-beta primer mix, a second PCR ran for roughly 6 to 11 cycles. TCRdb re-called the 5' RACE reads with MiXCR, one entry per CDR3 protein. The sample contains about 1 million distinct CDR3 sequences, under 55% of which appear only once. The source is a woman in her sixties in good health. The sample comprised blood.

In DNA form, the CDR3 reads TGCGCCAGCAGCCCAGGACCGCTTATGGACACTGAAGCTTTCTTT. Translated: CASSPGPLMDTEAFF. The rearrangement joins TRBV5-1 to TRBJ1-1; D call uncertain. V lost 4 bases and J 3 bases, leaving 16 bases between the germline ends. Germline V gives CDR1 SGHRS, CDR2 YFSETQ. The CDR3 has 15 amino acids.